Listed below are T cell receptor beta chains from one sample, sequenced in a study of regulatory T cells in long-lasting Graves disease. TCRdb fed the multiplex PCR reads into MiXCR, producing one record per CDR3 protein. This sample has just over 600,000 distinct CDR3 sequences, with about 15% found just once. Another study also made use of these data, one on T cells in Graves' hyperthyroidism and ophthalmopathy.

The sample was peripheral blood mononuclear cells (PBMCs), taken at new diagnosis, from a patient treated with antithyroid drugs. All receptors derive from a woman in her 30s with Graves disease. Both conserved end residues are part of each CDR3. A D gene is named only where the DNA matches it firmly.

j_call v_call d_call cdr3_aa
TRBJ1-1 TRBV20-1 . CSARPHTEAFF
TRBJ2-1 TRBV20-1 . CSARPLDGSSYNEQFF
TRBJ1-1 TRBV29-1 . CSVEEFMGTEAFF
TRBJ2-1 TRBV20-1 . CSARGAGPRLDEQFF
TRBJ1-1 TRBV18 . CASSAQGSNTEAFF
TRBJ1-5 TRBV6-1 TRBD1 CASGGDRGRDQPQHF
TRBJ2-5 TRBV20-1 . CSAREMGGRSQETQYF
TRBJ1-4 TRBV28 TRBD1 CASLTRYLRQGTNEKLFF
TRBJ2-3 TRBV2 TRBD2 CASRGLAGADTQYF
TRBJ2-7 TRBV6-2/TRBV6-3 . CASSAPGHIYEQYF
TRBJ2-2 TRBV28 . CASRKVAGELFF
TRBJ1-6 TRBV3-1 . CASSNSGVSPLHF
TRBJ1-4 TRBV12-3/TRBV12-4 TRBD1 CASRRTGQEKLFF
TRBJ1-5 TRBV7-2 . CASSTTGLGQPQHF
TRBJ1-5 TRBV20-1 . CSVRSPRNQPQHF
TRBJ2-2 TRBV11-2 TRBD2 CASSLGKWTSRNTGELFF
TRBJ2-1 TRBV11-1 . CASSLPGFDEQFF
TRBJ2-1 TRBV9 TRBD1 CASSVRDRFYNEQFF
TRBJ2-7 TRBV2 . CASSGGQTYEQYF
TRBJ2-5 TRBV2 TRBD2 CASTQGRGGQETQYF